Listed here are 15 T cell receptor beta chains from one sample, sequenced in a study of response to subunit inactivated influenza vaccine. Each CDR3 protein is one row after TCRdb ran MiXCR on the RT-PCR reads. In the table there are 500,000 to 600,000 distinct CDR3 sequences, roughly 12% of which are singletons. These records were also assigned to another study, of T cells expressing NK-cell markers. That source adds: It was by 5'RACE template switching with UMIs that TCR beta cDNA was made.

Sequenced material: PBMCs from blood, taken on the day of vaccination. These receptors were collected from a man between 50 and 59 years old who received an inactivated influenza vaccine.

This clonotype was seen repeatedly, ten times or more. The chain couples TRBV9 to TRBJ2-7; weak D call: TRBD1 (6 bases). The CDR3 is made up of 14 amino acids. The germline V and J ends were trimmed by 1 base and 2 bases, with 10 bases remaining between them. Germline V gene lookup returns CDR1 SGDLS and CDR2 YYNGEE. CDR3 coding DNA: TGTGCCAGCAGCGTAAATACAGGGACCTACGAGCAGTACTTC. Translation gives CASSVNTGTYEQYF.

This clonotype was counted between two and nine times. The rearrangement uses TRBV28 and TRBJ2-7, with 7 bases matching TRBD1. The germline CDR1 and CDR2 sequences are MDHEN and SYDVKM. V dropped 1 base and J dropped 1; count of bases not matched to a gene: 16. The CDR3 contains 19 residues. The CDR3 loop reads CASSLSLHSLRQGSYEQYF. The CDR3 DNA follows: TGTGCCAGCAGTTTATCTCTCCACAGCCTTCGACAGGGATCCTACGAGCAGTACTTC. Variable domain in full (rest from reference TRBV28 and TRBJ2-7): DVKVTQSSRYLVKRTGEKVFLECVQDMDHENMFWYRQDPGLGLRLIYFSYDVKMKEKGDIPEGYSVSREKKERFSLILESASTNQTSMYLCASSLSLHSLRQGSYEQYFGPGTRLTVT.

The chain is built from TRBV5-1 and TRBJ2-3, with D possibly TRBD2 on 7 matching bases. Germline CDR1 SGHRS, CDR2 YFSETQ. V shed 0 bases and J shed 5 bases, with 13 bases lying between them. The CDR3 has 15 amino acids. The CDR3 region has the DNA TGCGCCAGCAGCTTGGGCGCGGGGGCCAAAGATACGCAGTATTTT. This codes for CASSLGAGAKDTQYF.

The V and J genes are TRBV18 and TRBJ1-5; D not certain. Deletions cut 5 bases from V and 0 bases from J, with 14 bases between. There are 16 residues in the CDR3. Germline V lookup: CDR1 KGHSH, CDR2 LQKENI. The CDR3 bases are TGTGCCAGCTCATTTTCAACCAGTTTTAGCAATCAGCCCCAGCATTTT. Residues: CASSFSTSFSNQPQHF.

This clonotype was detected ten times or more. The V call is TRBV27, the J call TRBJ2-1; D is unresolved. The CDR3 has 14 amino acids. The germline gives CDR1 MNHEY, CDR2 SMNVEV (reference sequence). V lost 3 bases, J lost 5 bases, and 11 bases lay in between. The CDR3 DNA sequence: TGTGCCAGCAGTTTGGAAGATCGACACAATGAGCAGTTCTTC. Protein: CASSLEDRHNEQFF.

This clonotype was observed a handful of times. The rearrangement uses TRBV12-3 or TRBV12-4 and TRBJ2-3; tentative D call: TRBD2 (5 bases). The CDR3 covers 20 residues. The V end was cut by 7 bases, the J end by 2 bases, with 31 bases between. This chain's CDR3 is CASTHGLLAVPSVVTDTQYF. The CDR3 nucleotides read TGTGCCAGCACTCATGGACTCCTTGCCGTTCCCTCGGTTGTCACAGATACGCAGTATTTT.

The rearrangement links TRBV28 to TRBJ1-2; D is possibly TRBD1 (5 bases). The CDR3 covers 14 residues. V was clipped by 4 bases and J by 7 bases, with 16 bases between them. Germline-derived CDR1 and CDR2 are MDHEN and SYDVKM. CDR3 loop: CASSSPGTSLGYTF. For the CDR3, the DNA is TGTGCCAGCAGTTCACCCGGGACTAGCCTTGGCTACACCTTC.

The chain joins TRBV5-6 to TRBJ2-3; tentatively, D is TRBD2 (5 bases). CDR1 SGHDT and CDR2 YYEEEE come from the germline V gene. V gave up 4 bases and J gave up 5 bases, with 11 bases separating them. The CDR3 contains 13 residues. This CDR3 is CASSSDRGDTQYF. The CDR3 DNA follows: TGTGCCAGCAGCAGCGACCGGGGAGATACGCAGTATTTT.

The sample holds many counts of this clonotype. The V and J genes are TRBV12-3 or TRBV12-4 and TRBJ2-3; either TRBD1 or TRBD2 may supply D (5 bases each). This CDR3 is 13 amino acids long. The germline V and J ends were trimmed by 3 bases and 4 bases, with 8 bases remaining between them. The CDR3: CASSFLGADTQYF. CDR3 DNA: TGTGCCAGCAGTTTCTTGGGGGCAGATACGCAGTATTTT.

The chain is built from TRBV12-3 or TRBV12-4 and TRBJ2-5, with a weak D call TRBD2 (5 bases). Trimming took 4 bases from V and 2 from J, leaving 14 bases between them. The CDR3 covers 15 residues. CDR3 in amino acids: CASSSWTGDQETQYF. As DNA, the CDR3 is TGTGCCAGCAGTTCCTGGACTGGGGATCAAGAGACCCAGTACTTC.

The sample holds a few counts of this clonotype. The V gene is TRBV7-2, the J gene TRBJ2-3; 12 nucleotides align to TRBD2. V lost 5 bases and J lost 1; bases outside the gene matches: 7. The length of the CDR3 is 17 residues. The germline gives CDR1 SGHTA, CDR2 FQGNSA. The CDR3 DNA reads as TGTGCCAGCAGCCGACGACTAGCGGGAGCTGGCACAGATACGCAGTATTTT. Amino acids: CASSRRLAGAGTDTQYF.

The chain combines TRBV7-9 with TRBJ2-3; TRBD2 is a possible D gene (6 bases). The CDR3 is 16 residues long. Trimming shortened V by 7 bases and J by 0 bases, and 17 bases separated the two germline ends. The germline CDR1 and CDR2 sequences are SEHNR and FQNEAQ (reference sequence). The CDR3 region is CASTNGLAVSTDTQYF. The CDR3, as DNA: TGTGCCAGCACCAATGGGTTAGCGGTTAGCACAGATACGCAGTATTTT.

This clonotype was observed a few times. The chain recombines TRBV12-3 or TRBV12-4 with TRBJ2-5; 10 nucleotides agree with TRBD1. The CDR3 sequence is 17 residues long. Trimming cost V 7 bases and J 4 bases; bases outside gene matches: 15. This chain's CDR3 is CASKLGVGTGVRETQYF. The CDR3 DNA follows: TGTGCCAGCAAACTAGGTGTCGGGACAGGGGTTCGAGAGACCCAGTACTTC.

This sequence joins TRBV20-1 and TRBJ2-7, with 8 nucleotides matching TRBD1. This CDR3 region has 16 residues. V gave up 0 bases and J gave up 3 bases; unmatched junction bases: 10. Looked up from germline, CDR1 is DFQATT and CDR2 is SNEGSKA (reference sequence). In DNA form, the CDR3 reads TGCAGTGCTAGAGATGGTACCGAGACAGGGGTCTACGAGCAGTACTTC. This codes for CSARDGTETGVYEQYF.

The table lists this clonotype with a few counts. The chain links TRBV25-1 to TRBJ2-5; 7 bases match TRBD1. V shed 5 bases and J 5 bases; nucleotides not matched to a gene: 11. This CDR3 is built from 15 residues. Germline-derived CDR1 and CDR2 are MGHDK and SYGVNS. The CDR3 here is CASSPDRALGETQYF. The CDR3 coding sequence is TGTGCCAGCAGTCCCGACAGGGCCCTGGGGGAGACCCAGTACTTC.